The 25 T cell receptor beta chains listed next were all sequenced from one sample in a study of identical twins (TCRdb year 2016). The library was generated by 5' RACE. Sequencing relied on an Illumina HiSeq 2000. TCRdb reworked the public reads: Q25 trimming with fastp, MiXCR clone assembly, productive beta chains retained. Merged by CDR3 protein, the rows form single entries marked with the most common genes and DNA. Counted in this sample were 300,000 or so distinct CDR3 sequences; more than 8% of them appeared once. The ten largest clones represent approximately 7% of the sample. The same sample was also studied in work on yellow fever vaccine responses in identical twins.

Sequenced sample: CD8+ T cells sorted from blood. These receptors came from a woman aged 18-29 years in good health.

The chain uses TRBV5-4 and TRBJ2-4; TRBD1 matches at 7 bases. The CDR3 is 17 residues long. Losses at the gene ends were 4 bases for V and 5 bases for J; bases not matched to a gene: 15. Germline lookup yields CDR1 SGHNT and CDR2 YYREEE (reference sequence). In DNA, the CDR3 is TGTGCCAGCAGCGAACCGGGACAGAAAGGGTTGGAAAACATTCAGTACTTC. Translation: CASSEPGQKGLENIQYF.

In its sample, this clonotype was seen many times. This chain links TRBV7-9 with TRBJ1-1, with D unresolved. There are 13 residues in the CDR3. CDR1 is SEHNR, CDR2 FQNEAQ, per germline (reference sequence). V was clipped by 4 bases and J by 7 bases, with 13 bases between them. This chain's CDR3 is CASSYTSGFEAFF. DNA for the CDR3: TGTGCCAGCAGCTACACTTCCGGGTTTGAAGCTTTCTTT.

This rearrangement joins TRBV3-1 to TRBJ2-5; D ambiguous. This CDR3 is built from 13 residues. From germline, CDR1 is LGHDT and CDR2 YNNKEL (reference sequence). V lost 4 bases, J lost 2 bases, and 8 bases lay in between. CDR3 nucleotide sequence: TGTGCCAGCAGCCGGATAGGTCAAGAGACCCAGTACTTC. It translates to CASSRIGQETQYF.

The chain combines TRBV7-9 with TRBJ2-2; the match to TRBD2 covers 12 bases. In germline, CDR1 is SEHNR, CDR2 FQNEAQ (reference sequence). The CDR3 consists of 16 residues. The CDR3 spells CAPELLAGGRTGELFF. The CDR3 nucleotides read TGTGCGCCCGAACTCCTAGCGGGAGGGAGGACCGGGGAGCTGTTTTTT.

This clonotype has ten or more counts. Written as DNA, the CDR3 is TGTGCCAGCCTGGGATTGAACTATGGCTACACCTTC. As protein: CASLGLNYGYTF. The chain couples TRBV11-2 to TRBJ1-2; no clear D. The CDR3 contains 12 residues. Trimming took 8 bases from V and 2 from J, leaving 9 bases between them. CDR1 and CDR2 (germline): SGHAT, FQNNGV.

In this sample, this clonotype turned up a few times. This CDR3 is CASSFLAGDTQYF. The CDR3 bases are TGTGCCAGCAGCTTCCTAGCGGGAGATACGCAGTATTTT. V gene TRBV5-6 combines with J gene TRBJ2-3; TRBD2 matches at 8 bases. In germline, CDR1 is SGHDT, CDR2 YYEEEE. This CDR3 region has 13 residues. Trimming took 2 bases from V and 5 from J; bases not matched to a gene: 1.

This clonotype was recorded at least ten times. V usage is TRBV2 and J usage is TRBJ2-7, with 9 bases aligning to TRBD1. J gave up 4 bases and V 2 bases, and 6 bases lay outside the gene matches. Germline V gene sequence: CDR1 SNHLY, CDR2 FYNNEI. The CDR3 consists of 15 residues. CDR3 DNA sequence: TGTGCCAGCAGTGAACCGGACAGGGGAGAGTACGAGCAGTACTTC. This translates into CASSEPDRGEYEQYF.

This clonotype was detected a few times. The chain couples TRBV7-3 to TRBJ2-3; D is perhaps TRBD2 (5 bases). Germline CDR1 reads SGHTA; CDR2 reads FQGTGA. The CDR3 length is 16 residues. V gave up 1 base and J gave up 0 bases, with 11 bases separating them. CDR3 DNA sequence: TGTGCCAGCAGCTTAATCGGGGAGTCTAGCACAGATACGCAGTATTTT. Protein: CASSLIGESSTDTQYF.

This clonotype was observed many times. The chain uses TRBV29-1 and TRBJ1-1; D is possibly TRBD1 (6 bases). The germline gives CDR1 SQVTM, CDR2 ANQGSEA. The length of the CDR3 is 14 residues. The V and J ends lost 5 bases and 4 bases respectively, with 17 bases between them. CDR3 residues: CSVTLGALATEAFF. As DNA, the CDR3 is TGCAGCGTTACGCTGGGGGCGCTGGCCACTGAAGCTTTCTTT.

The genes are TRBV4-3 and TRBJ1-2; 12 bases are a match to TRBD1. CDR1 is LGHNA, CDR2 YSLEER, per germline. With 7 bases clipped from V and 2 bases from J, the junction kept 14 bases outside the gene matches. This CDR3 has 18 residues. This CDR3 reads CASTPYHGTGGANYGYTF. The CDR3 bases are TGCGCCAGCACCCCATACCACGGGACAGGGGGCGCCAACTATGGCTACACCTTC.

The chain joins TRBV6-4 to TRBJ2-1; D is tentatively TRBD1 or TRBD2 (6 bases each). CDR1 MRHNA and CDR2 SNTAGT come from the germline V gene. V lost 6 bases and J 4 bases, leaving 16 bases between the germline ends. CDR3 length equals 15 residues. The DNA of the CDR3 is TGTGCCAGCAGCGCAGACGGGGGCTTTTACAATGAGCAGTTCTTC. Translating it yields CASSADGGFYNEQFF.

The CDR3 bases are TGCGCCAGCAGCCAAGAGAGAACGGTAGACTACGAGCAGTACTTC. This sequence encodes CASSQERTVDYEQYF. This chain connects TRBV4-3 to TRBJ2-7, with D unclear. CDR1 and CDR2 from the germline V gene are LGHNA and YSLEER. The V gene lost 0 bases and the J gene lost 3 bases, with 12 bases spanning the gap. CDR3 size: 15 residues.

The chain couples TRBV5-8 to TRBJ1-1, with TRBD1 identical over 9 bases. The J segment lost 6 bases and the V segment lost 4 bases, leaving 7 bases of the junction unmatched. The CDR3 runs 14 residues. Germline CDR1 and CDR2: SGHTS and YDEGEE. CDR3 in amino acids: CASSRTGDTSEAFF. CDR3 bases: TGTGCCAGCAGCAGGACAGGGGACACCTCTGAAGCTTTCTTT.

V gene TRBV29-1 combines with J gene TRBJ2-1; 10 nucleotides line up with TRBD1. The CDR3 spans 15 residues. Germline V lookup: CDR1 SQVTM, CDR2 ANQGSEA. The J segment lost 6 bases and the V segment lost 1 base, leaving 6 bases of the junction unmatched. DNA of the CDR3: TGCAGCGTTGAAGGGGACAGGGGACGTATCAATGAGCAGTTCTTC. Translating it yields CSVEGDRGRINEQFF.

This clonotype was recorded at least ten times. J is TRBJ2-3 and V is TRBV6-2 or TRBV6-3; no definite D call. The CDR3 is made up of 13 amino acids. CDR1 is MNHEY, CDR2 SVGEGT, per germline. The V gene lost 5 bases and the J gene lost 4 bases, with 10 bases spanning the gap. DNA for the CDR3: TGTGCCAGCAGTATTAGAATTCCAGATACGCAGTATTTT. Its translation is CASSIRIPDTQYF.

The table lists this clonotype with a few counts. The chain combines TRBV7-6 with TRBJ2-1; 7 nucleotides line up with TRBD2. Trimming at V came to 5 bases and at J to 10 bases, leaving 17 bases not matched to a gene. The CDR3 spans 16 residues. From germline, CDR1 is SGHVS and CDR2 FNYEAQ. DNA of the CDR3: TGTGCCAGCAGCCCCCTAGAAAGGGAGCGGGGCAGGGAGCAGTTCTTC. Translation gives CASSPLERERGREQFF.

This clonotype was seen repeatedly, ten times or more. The chain joins TRBV29-1 to TRBJ2-1; TRBD2 might be the D (6 bases). Germline V lookup: CDR1 SQVTM, CDR2 ANQGSEA. V lost 7 bases to trimming and J lost 8 bases, with 18 bases between them. The CDR3 extends over 13 amino acids. CDR3 region: CSAIGREKDEQFF. The CDR3 nucleotides read TGCAGCGCCATCGGACGGGAGAAAGATGAGCAGTTCTTC.

This clonotype was picked up a small number of times. This rearrangement joins TRBV27 to TRBJ2-4, with no clear D. Between the trimmed V and J ends, which lost 7 bases and 0 bases, there was a span of 19 bases. The CDR3 totals 17 residues. The germline CDR1 and CDR2 sequences are MNHEY and SMNVEV (reference sequence). The CDR3 is CASTPLDAGGAKNIQYF. Written as DNA, the CDR3 is TGTGCCAGCACCCCTCTGGATGCAGGCGGAGCCAAAAACATTCAGTACTTC.

This clonotype was seen at least ten times. The V gene is TRBV3-1, the J gene TRBJ2-1; TRBD2 matches at 7 bases. This CDR3 is 14 amino acids long. Unmatched junction bases numbered 7, after V lost 9 bases and J lost 2 bases. In germline, CDR1 is LGHDT, CDR2 YNNKEL (reference sequence). The CDR3 DNA sequence: TGTGCCAGTATAAGCGGGGAGACCTACAATGAGCAGTTCTTC. Translation gives CASISGETYNEQFF.

This clonotype was counted many times. Here the CDR3 DNA reads TGTGCCAGCAGCCAAGAGCTCACGAACACCGGGGAGCTGTTTTTT. It yields the protein CASSQELTNTGELFF. The chain uses TRBV3-1 and TRBJ2-2, with D unclear. The germline V gene has CDR1 LGHDT and CDR2 YNNKEL (reference sequence). This CDR3 comprises 15 residues. V shed 0 bases and J shed 0 bases, with 5 bases lying between them. The entire variable domain, with the rest obtained from reference TRBV3-1 and TRBJ2-2, is as follows: DTAVSQTPKYLVTQMGNDKSIKCEQNLGHDTMYWYKQDSKKFLKIMFSYNNKELIINETVPNRFSPKSPDKAHLNLHINSLELGDSAVYFCASSQELTNTGELFFGEGSRLTVL.

The chain couples TRBV5-1 to TRBJ2-6; 10 bases align to TRBD1. The germline V gene encodes CDR1 SGHRS and CDR2 YFSETQ. Losses at the gene ends were 0 bases for V and 0 bases for J; bases not matched to a gene: 12. The CDR3 is made up of 21 amino acids. For the CDR3, the DNA is TGCGCCAGCAGCTTGGGGGACAGGGGCGAACTTTCTAACTCTGGGGCCAACGTCCTGACTTTC. Its translation: CASSLGDRGELSNSGANVLTF. The full variable domain, rest sourced from reference TRBV5-1 and TRBJ2-6, is KAGVTQTPRYLIKTRGQQVTLSCSPISGHRSVSWYQQTPGQGLQFLFEYFSETQRNKGNFPGRFSGRQFSNSRSEMNVSTLELGDSALYLCASSLGDRGELSNSGANVLTFGAGSRLTVL.

V usage is TRBV7-6 and J usage is TRBJ2-1; D may be TRBD2 (6 bases). This CDR3 comprises 14 residues. V lost 1 base, J lost 6 bases, and 10 bases lay in between. The V gene's germline CDR1 is SGHVS and CDR2 FNYEAQ. As DNA, the CDR3 is TGTGCCAGCAGCTTAGGGGGGGTTAGCAATGAGCAGTTCTTC. This translates into CASSLGGVSNEQFF.

This clonotype was counted many times. V gene TRBV7-9 combines with J gene TRBJ2-3; TRBD1 agrees at 7 bases. CDR3 size: 14 residues. With 6 bases clipped from V and 4 bases from J, the junction kept 7 bases outside the gene matches. The germline V gene has CDR1 SEHNR and CDR2 FQNEAQ (reference sequence). The CDR3 protein is CASRDRVLADTQYF. Here the CDR3 DNA reads TGTGCCAGCAGAGACAGGGTGCTAGCAGATACGCAGTATTTT. The whole variable domain, filled in from reference TRBV7-9 and TRBJ2-3, reads DTGVSQNPRHKITKRGQNVTFRCDPISEHNRLYWYRQTLGQGPEFLTYFQNEAQLEKSRLLSDRFSAERPKGSFSTLEIQRTEQGDSAMYLCASRDRVLADTQYFGPGTRLTVL.

The chain uses TRBV11-2 and TRBJ2-5, with D tentatively TRBD1 or TRBD2 (6 bases each). Trimming took 0 bases from V and 5 from J, leaving 10 bases between them. CDR1 and CDR2 from the germline V gene are SGHAT and FQNNGV. This CDR3 region has 14 residues. In DNA form, the CDR3 reads TGTGCCAGCAGCTTAGACCGGGGGCGCGAGACCCAGTACTTC. Translating gives CASSLDRGRETQYF.

This clonotype was detected a few times. This sequence joins TRBV20-1 and TRBJ2-3; D unclear. This CDR3 region has 13 residues. Trimming took off 0 bases at V and 8 bases at J, with 12 bases between the two ends. CDR1 and CDR2 (germline): DFQATT, SNEGSKA (reference sequence). For the CDR3, the DNA is TGCAGTGCTAGAGATTCCCTCTCGGGTACGCAGTATTTT. Protein sequence: CSARDSLSGTQYF.